These 26 T cell receptor beta chains were all obtained from the same sample, sequenced in a study of blood T cell repertoires in COVID-19. TCRdb keeps only in-frame clones here, not all; method: immunoSEQ multiplex PCR. The profile shows about 60,000 clones, roughly four fifths of them singletons. Sequencing used peripheral blood. The receptors stem from a human donor in a cohort sampled during active COVID-19.

V and J are TRBV28 and TRBJ2-7; D is ambiguous. Germline lookup yields CDR1 MDHEN and CDR2 SYDVKM. V was shortened by 6 bases and J by 6 bases, with 18 bases between the two germline ends. The CDR3 sequence is 14 residues long. The CDR3 DNA reads TGTGCCAGCAGACCGCATCGGGTTCCGGGCGAGCAGTACTTC. Protein product: CASRPHRVPGEQYF.

CDR3 amino acids: CASVTSGGPYSYNEQFF. Written as DNA, the CDR3 is TGTGCCAGCGTGACTAGCGGGGGGCCCTACTCCTACAATGAGCAGTTCTTC. This chain joins TRBV5-5 and TRBJ2-1, with 13 bases lining up with TRBD2. V gave up 7 bases and J gave up 0 bases; unmatched junction bases: 7. The V gene's germline CDR1 is SGHKS and CDR2 YYEKEE (reference sequence). This CDR3 has 17 residues.

The chain has TRBV18 and TRBJ1-6, with D perhaps matching TRBD1 (5 bases). Germline V CDR1 and CDR2: KGHSH, LQKENI. V lost 6 bases and J 8 bases, leaving 8 bases between the germline ends. This CDR3 is 12 amino acids long. DNA for the CDR3: TGTGCCAGCTCGGACAACTATTCACCCCTCCACTTT. Residues: CASSDNYSPLHF.

The chain recombines TRBV5-1 with TRBJ1-1; 8 bases map to TRBD1. Germline V gene sequence: CDR1 SGHRS, CDR2 YFSETQ. The CDR3 consists of 17 residues. The trim removed 4 bases at V and 3 bases at J, leaving 14 bases unmatched. The CDR3 loop is CASSHISDRVWDTEAFF. As DNA, the CDR3 is TGCGCCAGCAGCCACATCTCGGACAGGGTTTGGGACACTGAAGCTTTCTTT.

The J gene is TRBJ2-7, the V gene TRBV9, with D possibly being TRBD2 (6 bases). The CDR3 contains 11 residues. Per germline, CDR1 SGDLS and CDR2 YYNGEE. V was cut by 4 bases and J by 6 bases, with 8 bases left in between. This CDR3 is CASSLGGEQYF. CDR3 bases: TGTGCCAGCAGCCTGGGAGGCGAGCAGTACTTC.

This clone was counted a few times. V is TRBV6-5 and J is TRBJ1-3; tentatively, D is TRBD1 (5 bases). The germline V gene encodes CDR1 MNHEY and CDR2 SVGAGI. V gave up 6 bases and J gave up 0 bases, with 6 bases separating them. The CDR3 has 13 amino acids. Here the CDR3 reads CASRQDSGNTIYF. DNA for the CDR3: TGTGCCAGCAGACAGGACTCTGGAAACACCATATATTTT.

This rearrangement joins TRBV18 to TRBJ1-3; the D gene is possibly TRBD1 (5 bases). The CDR3 runs to 16 residues. Per the germline V gene, CDR1 is KGHSH and CDR2 is LQKENI. The V gene lost 3 bases and the J gene lost 2 bases, with 14 bases spanning the gap. The DNA of the CDR3 is TGTGCCAGCTCACCGGGGCTCGCGGGGACTGGAAACACCATATATTTT. Translation: CASSPGLAGTGNTIYF.

The V and J genes are TRBV4-1 and TRBJ2-2; 7 bases line up with TRBD1. Germline V CDR1 and CDR2: MGHRA, YSYEKL. The CDR3 runs 17 residues. Losses at the gene ends were 0 bases for V and 6 bases for J; bases not matched to a gene: 10. The DNA of the CDR3 is TGCGCCAGCAGCCAAGAGGGACAGTCACCACGACCCGGGGAGCTGTTTTTT. Translation gives CASSQEGQSPRPGELFF.

This chain uses TRBV11-3 with TRBJ2-2; D may be TRBD2 (5 bases). This CDR3 contains 14 residues. Germline lookup yields CDR1 SGHNT and CDR2 YENEEA. Between the trimmed V and J ends, which lost 2 bases and 6 bases, there was a span of 10 bases. CDR3 amino acids: CASSLFPAAGELFF. CDR3 nucleotides: TGTGCCAGCAGCTTATTTCCAGCGGCCGGGGAGCTGTTTTTT.

The table lists this clone with a count of one. The V call is TRBV5-1, the J call TRBJ2-4, with 9 bases identical to TRBD2. V lost 0 bases to trimming and J lost 5 bases; unmatched junction nucleotides: 9. This CDR3 has 17 amino acids. CDR1 SGHRS and CDR2 YFSETQ come from the germline V gene. Here the CDR3 reads CASSLGESGGPQNIQYF. DNA of the CDR3: TGCGCCAGCAGCTTGGGGGAGAGCGGGGGGCCCCAAAACATTCAGTACTTC. Based on the CDR3 plus reference TRBV5-1 and TRBJ2-4, the full variable domain is KAGVTQTPRYLIKTRGQQVTLSCSPISGHRSVSWYQQTPGQGLQFLFEYFSETQRNKGNFPGRFSGRQFSNSRSEMNVSTLELGDSALYLCASSLGESGGPQNIQYFGAGTRLSVL.

The gene calls are TRBV5-5 and TRBJ2-3; D may be TRBD1 (5 bases). The germline V gene has CDR1 SGHKS and CDR2 YYEKEE (reference sequence). Trimming took 7 bases from V and 2 from J, leaving 14 bases between them. The CDR3 covers 14 residues. CDR3 in DNA: TGTGCCAGCCTAGACAGCCAATACACAGATACGCAGTATTTT. Its translation is CASLDSQYTDTQYF.

This chain connects TRBV28 to TRBJ1-6; 7 bases are a match to TRBD1. CDR1 is MDHEN and CDR2 is SYDVKM in the germline V gene. V dropped 4 bases and J dropped 6; count of bases not matched to a gene: 3. This CDR3 has 14 residues. CDR3 sequence (DNA): TGTGCCAGCAGTTCCACAGGGGTTAATTCACCCCTCCACTTT. Its protein is CASSSTGVNSPLHF.

This clone showed up just once. The chain uses TRBV7-2 and TRBJ2-5, with a tentative D call TRBD2 (5 bases). The CDR3 spans 15 residues. The germline V gene encodes CDR1 SGHTA and CDR2 FQGNSA. The V and J ends lost 7 bases and 2 bases respectively, with 17 bases between them. The CDR3 coding sequence is TGTGCCAGCACCCCGGTAAGCGGCAGACAAGAGACCCAGTACTTC. Encoded protein: CASTPVSGRQETQYF.

V is TRBV13 and J is TRBJ2-3; possible D gene TRBD1, 5 bases. Germline lookup yields CDR1 PRHDT and CDR2 FYEKMQ (reference sequence). The germline V and J ends were trimmed by 4 bases and 9 bases, with 17 bases remaining between them. The CDR3 is 14 residues long. The CDR3 bases are TGTGCCAGCAGCTCAAAAGGTGGAAGGGGCACGCAGTATTTT. This sequence encodes CASSSKGGRGTQYF.

The V gene is TRBV7-2, the J gene TRBJ2-2, with 11 bases fitting TRBD2. CDR1 and CDR2 from the germline V gene are SGHTA and FQGNSA. Germline trimming cut 9 bases from V and 7 bases from J; bases unmatched to any gene: 4. The CDR3 is 13 residues long. The CDR3 coding sequence is TGTGCCAGTAGCGGGGGGGCTTACGGGGAGCTGTTTTTT. Its protein is CASSGGAYGELFF.

V and J are TRBV18 and TRBJ2-5, with 11 bases aligning to TRBD1. This CDR3 spans 14 amino acids. V was pared by 2 bases and J by 4 bases, with 0 bases of the junction left unmatched. Germline CDR1 is KGHSH and CDR2 is LQKENI. CDR3 in DNA: TGTGCCAGCTCACCAGGACAGGGGGCAGAGACCCAGTACTTC. Its protein product is CASSPGQGAETQYF.

This chain connects TRBV30 to TRBJ2-5; 7 bases are a match to TRBD2. Germline loops: CDR1 GTSNPN, CDR2 SVGIG (reference sequence). The CDR3 spans 15 residues. The ends lost 1 base at V and 5 bases at J; junction bases unmatched: 10. CDR3 amino acids: CAWSGARGVWETQYF. CDR3 nucleotides: TGTGCCTGGAGTGGGGCCCGGGGGGTCTGGGAGACCCAGTACTTC.

V gene TRBV7-9 combines with J gene TRBJ2-3, with D perhaps TRBD2 (5 bases). V lost 3 bases and J lost 1, with 11 bases in between. This CDR3 is 15 amino acids long. Germline CDR1 reads SEHNR; CDR2 reads FQNEAQ (reference sequence). The CDR3 coding sequence is TGTGCCAGCAGCTTTGGAGGAGACCGCACAGATACGCAGTATTTT. Residues: CASSFGGDRTDTQYF.

This clone has only one observation. The chain is built from TRBV10-2 and TRBJ2-7; 9 bases match TRBD1. CDR1 and CDR2 (germline): WSHSY, SAAADI. This CDR3 region has 14 residues. Unmatched junction bases numbered 6, after V lost 4 bases and J lost 5 bases. CDR3 sequence: CASSANRGLNEQYF. The CDR3, as DNA: TGCGCCAGCAGTGCGAACAGGGGGCTGAACGAGCAGTACTTC.

The CDR3 region has the DNA TGTGCCAGCAGCGTCACAGGTGGCCTTAATGGCTACACCTTC. Its protein is CASSVTGGLNGYTF. This chain connects TRBV9 to TRBJ1-2, with D perhaps matching TRBD1 (5 bases). Germline V CDR1 and CDR2: SGDLS, YYNGEE. V was pared by 2 bases and J by 6 bases, with 14 bases between. This CDR3 has 14 residues.

The genes are TRBV5-8 and TRBJ2-7, with D possibly matching TRBD1 (5 bases). The V end lost 0 bases, the J end lost 1 base, and 8 bases lay between the germline ends. CDR1 is SGHTS, CDR2 YDEGEE, per germline. This CDR3 is 14 amino acids long. DNA of the CDR3: TGTGCCAGCAGCTTGGTGGACACGTCCTACGAGCAGTACTTC. Its translation is CASSLVDTSYEQYF.

The chain is built from TRBV5-1 and TRBJ2-7; D not resolved. The germline V gene encodes CDR1 SGHRS and CDR2 YFSETQ. CDR3 size: 13 residues. With 0 bases removed from V and 3 bases from J, the gap between germline ends came to 7 bases. The CDR3 region is CASSLAQRYEQYF. In DNA, the CDR3 is TGCGCCAGCAGCTTGGCGCAGCGCTACGAGCAGTACTTC. Supplemented by reference TRBV5-1 and TRBJ2-7, the full variable domain reads KAGVTQTPRYLIKTRGQQVTLSCSPISGHRSVSWYQQTPGQGLQFLFEYFSETQRNKGNFPGRFSGRQFSNSRSEMNVSTLELGDSALYLCASSLAQRYEQYFGPGTRLTVT.

This chain joins TRBV6-5 and TRBJ1-2; 11 positions agree with TRBD1. CDR3 length: 15 amino acids. The V gene's germline CDR1 is MNHEY and CDR2 SVGAGI. V shed 4 bases, J shed 4 bases, and the junction held 5 bases outside the gene matches. Here the CDR3 reads CASSLRTGGVYGYTF. The CDR3, as DNA: TGTGCCAGCAGTTTGAGGACAGGGGGCGTCTATGGCTACACCTTC.

Only a few counts were recorded for this clone. The chain joins TRBV4-1 to TRBJ1-1; tentative D call: TRBD1 (5 bases). The CDR3 totals 12 residues. Germline loops: CDR1 MGHRA, CDR2 YSYEKL. V was trimmed by 0 bases and J by 7 bases, leaving 6 bases between them. In nucleotides, the CDR3 is TGCGCCAGCAGCCAAGACAGGGTTGAAGCTTTCTTT. Residues: CASSQDRVEAFF.

This clone appeared a few times. The rearrangement joins TRBV6-6 to TRBJ1-5; 7 bases map to TRBD1. Germline V gene lookup returns CDR1 MNHNY and CDR2 SVGAGI (reference sequence). CDR3 length: 14 residues. The junction had 4 bases not matched to a gene; V was cut back by 6 bases and J by 2 bases. CDR3 DNA: TGTGCCAGCAGCTACGGGACAGGCAATCAGCCCCAGCATTTT. As protein: CASSYGTGNQPQHF.

This chain links TRBV5-6 with TRBJ2-7; D gene ambiguous. Deletions cut 1 base from V and 4 bases from J, with 12 bases between. The CDR3 extends over 14 amino acids. CDR1 is SGHDT and CDR2 is YYEEEE in the germline V gene. The CDR3 here is CASSLPQDRYEQYF. The DNA for the CDR3 is TGTGCCAGCAGCTTGCCTCAGGATCGGTACGAGCAGTACTTC.